These T cell receptor beta chains were read from a single sample in a study of blood T cell repertoires in COVID-19. This table comes from immunoSEQ multiplex PCR, and its TCRdb copy is limited to in-frame clones, with some not included. The sample shows about 250,000 clones, around 88% of them seen only once. The specimen sequenced was peripheral blood. Receptors originate from an elderly woman with COVID-19, enrolled during active disease. Each CDR3 is given with its conserved first and last residue. The D gene is left open where the match is weak. Some rows have no size entry. The others give once, few or many, or a class for an expanded clone.

.	TRBV19	TRBD1	14	TRBJ1-1	TGTGCCAGTAGTGTAACAGGGGTGAACACTGAAGCTTTCTTT	CASSVTGVNTEAFF
.	TRBV19	TRBD2	15	TRBJ2-1	TGTGCCAGTAGGAAGAGCGGGGGGGCACACAATGAGCAGTTCTTC	CASRKSGGAHNEQFF
.	TRBV3-1/TRBV3-2	.	14	TRBJ1-1	TGTGCCAGCAGCCTGTCACAGGGGAACACTGAAGCTTTCTTT	CASSLSQGNTEAFF
.	TRBV7-9	.	14	TRBJ1-2	TGTGCCAGCAGCTTAGAAGGACAGATCGGCGGCTACACCTTC	CASSLEGQIGGYTF
few	TRBV19	.	15	TRBJ1-1	TGTGCCAGTAGTATTGACGGGGGGCTGAGCACTGAAGCTTTCTTT	CASSIDGGLSTEAFF
few	TRBV7-9	.	18	TRBJ1-6	TGTGCCAGCAGCTACGAAGGACAGCCGAAATACACCAATTCACCCCTCCACTTT	CASSYEGQPKYTNSPLHF
.	TRBV2	.	15	TRBJ1-6	TGTGCCAGCAGGAGCCGGGACAACAATAATTCACCCCTCCACTTT	CASRSRDNNNSPLHF
many	TRBV5-6	.	16	TRBJ2-6	TGTGCCAGCAGCTTGGTTTCGGGATCTGGGGCCAACGTCCTGACTTTC	CASSLVSGSGANVLTF
.	TRBV6-5	TRBD2	15	TRBJ2-1	TGTGCCAGCAGGGTGAGCGGGGGGGCGTCCAATGAGCAGTTCTTC	CASRVSGGASNEQFF
.	TRBV11-2	TRBD1	16	TRBJ2-5	TGTGCCAGCAGCTTAGCAGGGACAGGACAGGGGGAGACCCAGTACTTC	CASSLAGTGQGETQYF
.	TRBV5-1	.	12	TRBJ2-2	TGCGCCAGCCTGGCAGGGTCCGGGGAGCTGTTTTTT	CASLAGSGELFF
.	TRBV28	.	12	TRBJ1-2	TGTGCCAGCAGTCTGACGGAGTATGGCTACACCTTC	CASSLTEYGYTF
once	TRBV5-1	TRBD2	15	TRBJ2-2	TGCGCCAGCAGCCCCGGGGGGGTGAACACCGGGGAGCTGTTTTTT	CASSPGGVNTGELFF
.	TRBV19	.	13	TRBJ1-3	TGTGCCAGTAGTATCCCGGGTGTGAACACCATATATTTT	CASSIPGVNTIYF
.	TRBV2	TRBD1	16	TRBJ1-2	TGTGCCAGCAGTGGGGGGGACAGGGTGGCTAACTATGGCTACACCTTC	CASSGGDRVANYGYTF
.	TRBV5-1	.	12	TRBJ2-5	TGCGCCAGCGCAGAGGGTAGGGAGACCCAGTACTTC	CASAEGRETQYF
.	TRBV19	.	15	TRBJ1-5	TGTGCCAGTAGTCCGGAGGACCTGAGCAATCAGCCCCAGCATTTT	CASSPEDLSNQPQHF
.	TRBV5-3	TRBD1	17	TRBJ2-1	TGTGCCAGACTTTACTTGGAGGGACAGGGGATAGGGAATGAGCAGTTCTTC	CARLYLEGQGIGNEQFF
.	TRBV10-3	TRBD1	16	TRBJ2-1	TGTGCCATCAGTGAGACGCCGGGACAGGGTGGTAATGAGCAGTTCTTC	CAISETPGQGGNEQFF
.	TRBV2	TRBD1	14	TRBJ2-3	TGTGCCAGCAGGGCACAGGGGAACACAGATACGCAGTATTTT	CASRAQGNTDTQYF